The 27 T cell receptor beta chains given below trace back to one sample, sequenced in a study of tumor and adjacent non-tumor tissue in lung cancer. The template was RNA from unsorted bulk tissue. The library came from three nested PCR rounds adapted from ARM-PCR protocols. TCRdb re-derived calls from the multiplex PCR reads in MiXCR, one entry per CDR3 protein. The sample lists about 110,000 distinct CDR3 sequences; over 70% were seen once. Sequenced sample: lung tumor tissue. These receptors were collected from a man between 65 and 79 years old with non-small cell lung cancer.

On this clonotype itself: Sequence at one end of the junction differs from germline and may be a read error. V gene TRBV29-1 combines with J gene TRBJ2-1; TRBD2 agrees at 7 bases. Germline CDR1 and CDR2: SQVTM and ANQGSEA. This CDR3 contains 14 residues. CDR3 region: CSAVGRSTNNEQFF. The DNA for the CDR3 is TGCAGCGCTGTCGGGAGGAGCACAAACAATGAGCAGTTTTTC.

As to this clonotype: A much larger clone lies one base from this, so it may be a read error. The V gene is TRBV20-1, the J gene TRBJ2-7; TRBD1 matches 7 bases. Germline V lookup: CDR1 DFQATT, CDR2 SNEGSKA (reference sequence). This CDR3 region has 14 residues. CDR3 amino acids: CRARDEGAVYEQYF. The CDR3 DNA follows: TGCAGAGCTAGAGATGAGGGGGCGGTTTACGAGCAGTACTTC.

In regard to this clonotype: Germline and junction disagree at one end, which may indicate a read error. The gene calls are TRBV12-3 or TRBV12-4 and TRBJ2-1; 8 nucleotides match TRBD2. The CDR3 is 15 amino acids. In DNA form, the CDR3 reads TGTGCCAGCAGACCTGGAGTAGCGGGGCGCAGGGAGCAGTTATTC. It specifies CASRPGVAGRREQLF.

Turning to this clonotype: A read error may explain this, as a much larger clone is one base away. The CDR3 loop reads CSGKTGGSQGYTF. The DNA of the CDR3 is TGCAGTGGCAAGACAGGAGGGTCGCAGGGCTACACCTTC. The rearrangement uses TRBV20-1 and TRBJ1-2; maybe TRBD1 (6 bases). Trimming shortened V by 7 bases and J by 8 bases, and 20 bases separated the two germline ends. Germline V gene sequence: CDR1 DFQATT, CDR2 SNEGSKA (reference sequence). The CDR3 has 13 residues.

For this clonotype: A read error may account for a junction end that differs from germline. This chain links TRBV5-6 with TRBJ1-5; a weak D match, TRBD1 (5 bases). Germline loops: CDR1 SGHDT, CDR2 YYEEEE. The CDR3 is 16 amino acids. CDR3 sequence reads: CASSLSGTENNQPKHF. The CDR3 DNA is TGTGCCAGCAGCTTGAGTGGGACGGAAAACAATCAGCCCAAGCATTTT.

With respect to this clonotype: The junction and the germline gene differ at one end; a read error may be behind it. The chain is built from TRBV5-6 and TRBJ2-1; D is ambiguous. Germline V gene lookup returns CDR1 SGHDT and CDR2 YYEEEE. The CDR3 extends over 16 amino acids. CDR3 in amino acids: CDSSSLSTSSYNEQFF. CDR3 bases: TGTGACAGCAGCTCCCTGTCCACGAGCTCCTACAATGAGCAGTTCTTC.

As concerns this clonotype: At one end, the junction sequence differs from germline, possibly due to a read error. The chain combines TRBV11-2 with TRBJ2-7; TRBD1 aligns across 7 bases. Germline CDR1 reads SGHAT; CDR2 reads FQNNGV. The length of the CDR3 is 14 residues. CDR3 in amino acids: CVSRGDSISYEQYF. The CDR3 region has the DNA TGTGTCAGCAGAGGGGACAGCATAAGTTACGAGCAGTACTTC.

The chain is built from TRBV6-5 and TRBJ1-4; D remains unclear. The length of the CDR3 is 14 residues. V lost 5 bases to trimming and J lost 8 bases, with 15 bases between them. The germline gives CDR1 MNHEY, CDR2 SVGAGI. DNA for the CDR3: TGTGCCAGCAGTCTCAACCACAATGGGGAAAAACTGTTTTTT. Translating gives CASSLNHNGEKLFF.

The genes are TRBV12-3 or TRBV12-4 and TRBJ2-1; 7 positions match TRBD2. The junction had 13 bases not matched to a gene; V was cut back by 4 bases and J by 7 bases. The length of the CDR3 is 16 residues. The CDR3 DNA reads TGTGCCAGCAGTTGGGAGGGTTGGGGCAAGGGGAATGAGCAGTTCTTC. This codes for CASSWEGWGKGNEQFF.

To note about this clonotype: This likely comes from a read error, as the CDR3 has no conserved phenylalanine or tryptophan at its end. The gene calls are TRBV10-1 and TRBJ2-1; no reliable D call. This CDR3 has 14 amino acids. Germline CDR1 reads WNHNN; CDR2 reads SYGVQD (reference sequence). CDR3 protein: CTSSPGRSYNEQFS. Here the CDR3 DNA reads TGCACCAGCAGTCCCGGACGTTCGTACAATGAGCAGTTCTCC.

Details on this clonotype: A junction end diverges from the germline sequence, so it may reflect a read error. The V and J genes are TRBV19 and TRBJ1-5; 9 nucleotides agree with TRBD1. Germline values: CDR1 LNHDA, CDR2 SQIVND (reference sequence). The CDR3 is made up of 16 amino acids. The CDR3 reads CASSIPTGGDNQPHHF. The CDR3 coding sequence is TGTGCCAGTAGTATCCCGACAGGGGGGGACAATCAGCCCCATCATTTT. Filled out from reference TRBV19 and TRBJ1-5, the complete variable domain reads DGGITQSPKYLFRKEGQNVTLSCEQNLNHDAMYWYRQDPGQGLRLIYYSQIVNDFQKGDIAEGYSVSREKKESFPLTVTSAQKNPTAFYLCASSIPTGGDNQPHHFGDGTRLSIL.

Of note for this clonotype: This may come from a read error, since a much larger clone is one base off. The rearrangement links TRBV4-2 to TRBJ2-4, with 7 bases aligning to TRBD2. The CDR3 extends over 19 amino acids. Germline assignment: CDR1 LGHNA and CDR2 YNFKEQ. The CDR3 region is CANSQAQASGSLAKNIQYF. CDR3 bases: TGTGCCAACAGCCAAGCGCAGGCTAGCGGATCGTTAGCCAAAAACATTCAGTACTTC.

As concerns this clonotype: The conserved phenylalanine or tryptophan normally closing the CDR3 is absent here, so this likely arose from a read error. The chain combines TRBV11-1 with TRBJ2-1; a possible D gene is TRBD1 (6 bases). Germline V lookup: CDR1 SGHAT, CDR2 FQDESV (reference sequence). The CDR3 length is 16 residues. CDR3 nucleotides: TGTGCCATCAGCCCCCGGCCGGGGCAGGGGCCACATGAGCAGTTCATC. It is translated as CAISPRPGQGPHEQFI.

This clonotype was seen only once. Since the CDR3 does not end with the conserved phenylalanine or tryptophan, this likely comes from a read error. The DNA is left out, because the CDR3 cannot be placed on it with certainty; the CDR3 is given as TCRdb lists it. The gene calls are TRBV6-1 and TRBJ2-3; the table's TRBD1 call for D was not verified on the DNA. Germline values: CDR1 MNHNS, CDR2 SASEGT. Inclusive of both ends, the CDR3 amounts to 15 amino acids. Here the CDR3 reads CANSTPRGSTDTQYP.

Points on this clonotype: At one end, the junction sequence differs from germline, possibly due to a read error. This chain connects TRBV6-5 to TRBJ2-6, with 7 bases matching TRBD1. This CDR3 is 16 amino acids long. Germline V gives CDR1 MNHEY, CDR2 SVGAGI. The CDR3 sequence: CASSRRGGSGANVLTF. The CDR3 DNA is TGTGCCAGCAGTAGGAGAGGGGGCTCTGGTGCCAACGTCCTGACTTTC.

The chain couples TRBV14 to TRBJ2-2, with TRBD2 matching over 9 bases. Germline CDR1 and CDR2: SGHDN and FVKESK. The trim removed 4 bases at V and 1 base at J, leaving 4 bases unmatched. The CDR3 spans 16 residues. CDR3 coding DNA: TGTGCCAGCAGCCTTGGGACTAGCTGGAACACCGGGGAGCTGTTTTTT. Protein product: CASSLGTSWNTGELFF.

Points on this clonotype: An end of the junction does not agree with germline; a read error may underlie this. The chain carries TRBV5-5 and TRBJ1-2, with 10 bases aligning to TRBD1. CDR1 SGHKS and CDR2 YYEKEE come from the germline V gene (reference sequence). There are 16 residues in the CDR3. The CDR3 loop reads CASSMTPNDRGLGYTF. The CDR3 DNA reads TGCGCCAGCAGCATGACTCCCAATGACAGGGGGCTTGGCTACACCTTC.

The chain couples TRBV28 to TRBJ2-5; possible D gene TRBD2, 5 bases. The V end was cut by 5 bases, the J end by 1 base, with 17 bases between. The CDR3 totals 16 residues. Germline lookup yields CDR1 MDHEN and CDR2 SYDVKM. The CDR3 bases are TGTGCCAGCAGTATGAGGGCGCTTCACCCCCAAGAGACCCAGTACTTC. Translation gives CASSMRALHPQETQYF. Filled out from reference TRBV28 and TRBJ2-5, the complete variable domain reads DVKVTQSSRYLVKRTGEKVFLECVQDMDHENMFWYRQDPGLGLRLIYFSYDVKMKEKGDIPEGYSVSREKKERFSLILESASTNQTSMYLCASSMRALHPQETQYFGPGTRLLVL.

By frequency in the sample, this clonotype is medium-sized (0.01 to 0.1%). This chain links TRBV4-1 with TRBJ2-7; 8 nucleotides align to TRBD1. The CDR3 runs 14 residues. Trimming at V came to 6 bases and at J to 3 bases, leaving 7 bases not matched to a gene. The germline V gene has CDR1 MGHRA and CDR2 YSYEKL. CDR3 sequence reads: CASSLRDRNYEQYF. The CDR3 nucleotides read TGCGCCAGCAGTCTCCGGGACAGGAACTACGAGCAGTACTTC.

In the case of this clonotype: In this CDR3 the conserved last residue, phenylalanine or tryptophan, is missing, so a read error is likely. The CDR3 DNA reads TGTGCTACGTCTGGTCGGACCACAGATACGCAGTATTTA. This translates into CATSGRTTDTQYL. The J gene is TRBJ2-3, the V gene TRBV11-2; unclear D gene. The CDR3 covers 13 residues. Germline V gives CDR1 SGHAT, CDR2 FQNNGV.

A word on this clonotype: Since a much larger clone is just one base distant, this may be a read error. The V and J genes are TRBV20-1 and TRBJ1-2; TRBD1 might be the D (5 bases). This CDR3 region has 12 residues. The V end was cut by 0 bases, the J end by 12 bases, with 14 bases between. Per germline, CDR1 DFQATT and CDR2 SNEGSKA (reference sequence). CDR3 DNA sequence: TGCAGTGCTAGAGATGAGGGGAGCGCCAACACCTTC. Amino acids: CSARDEGSANTF.

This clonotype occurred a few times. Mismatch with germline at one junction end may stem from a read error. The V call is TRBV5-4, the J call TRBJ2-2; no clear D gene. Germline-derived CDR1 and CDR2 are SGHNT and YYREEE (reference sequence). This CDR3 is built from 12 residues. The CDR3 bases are TGTGCCAGTAGCTCAGACGCCGGGGAGCTGTTTTTT. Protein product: CASSSDAGELFF.

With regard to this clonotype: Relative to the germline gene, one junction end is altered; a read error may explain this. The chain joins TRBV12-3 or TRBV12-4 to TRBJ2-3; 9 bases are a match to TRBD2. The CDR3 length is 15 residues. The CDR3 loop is CVSRTPGLAGEAQYF. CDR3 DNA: TGTGTCAGCAGAACCCCGGGATTAGCGGGGGAGGCGCAATATTTT.

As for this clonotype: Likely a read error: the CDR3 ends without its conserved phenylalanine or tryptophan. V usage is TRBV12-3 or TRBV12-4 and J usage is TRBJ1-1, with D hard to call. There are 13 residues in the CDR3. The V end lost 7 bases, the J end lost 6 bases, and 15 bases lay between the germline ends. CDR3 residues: CASILVWGAEAFY. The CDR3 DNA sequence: TGTGCCAGCATTCTTGTGTGGGGTGCTGAAGCTTTCTAT.

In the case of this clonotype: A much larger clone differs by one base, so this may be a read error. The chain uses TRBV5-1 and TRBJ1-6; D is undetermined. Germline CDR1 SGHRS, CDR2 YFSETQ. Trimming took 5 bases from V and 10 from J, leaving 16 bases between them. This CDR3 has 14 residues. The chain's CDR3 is CASRSDGRGSPLHF. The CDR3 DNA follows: TGCGCCAGCAGGTCGGACGGGCGAGGCTCACCCCTCCACTTT.

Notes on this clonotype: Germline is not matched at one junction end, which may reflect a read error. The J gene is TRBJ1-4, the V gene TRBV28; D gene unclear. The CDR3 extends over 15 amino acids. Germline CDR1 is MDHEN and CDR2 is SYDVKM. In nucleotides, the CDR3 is TGTGCCAGCAGTTCATGGTCAGGTACTAATGAAGAACTGTTTTTT. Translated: CASSSWSGTNEELFF.

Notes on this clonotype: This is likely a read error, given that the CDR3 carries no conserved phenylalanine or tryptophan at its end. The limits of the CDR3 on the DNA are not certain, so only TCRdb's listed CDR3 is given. The CDR3 is CSVSVQGFGYAL. The chain uses TRBV29-1 and TRBJ1-2; the table's TRBD1 call for D was not verified on the DNA. Germline values: CDR1 SQVTM, CDR2 ANQGSEA. With termini counted, the CDR3 has 12 amino acids.